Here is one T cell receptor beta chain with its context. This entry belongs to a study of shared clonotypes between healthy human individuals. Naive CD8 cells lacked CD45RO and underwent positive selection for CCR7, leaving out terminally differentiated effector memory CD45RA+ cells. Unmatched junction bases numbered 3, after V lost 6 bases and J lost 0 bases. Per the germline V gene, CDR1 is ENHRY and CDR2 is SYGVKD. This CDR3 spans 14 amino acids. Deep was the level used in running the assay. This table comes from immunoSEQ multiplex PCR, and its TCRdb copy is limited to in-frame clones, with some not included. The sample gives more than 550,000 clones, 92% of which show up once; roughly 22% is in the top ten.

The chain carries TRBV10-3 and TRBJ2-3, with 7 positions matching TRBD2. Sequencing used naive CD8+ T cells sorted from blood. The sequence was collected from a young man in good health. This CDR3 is CAIRAGVSTDTQYF. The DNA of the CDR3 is TGTGCCATCAGGGCGGGAGTAAGCACAGATACGCAGTATTTT.